The text below deals with one TCR beta chain. Antigen specificity is unknown. At one of its ends the junction is not consistent with the germline gene, which may arise from a read error. The data derive from a study of tumor-infiltrating lymphocytes in primary liver carcinoma. Study-level background: Samples returned roughly 3.5 to 8 million productive TCRbeta reads each. Read depth did not differ significantly between tissue types. The study, taken as a whole, reports: Tumor-adjacent and tumor-blood pairs displayed less overlap than did pairs of tumor regions.

Researchers generated TCR beta cDNA from about 460 ng of total RNA, relying on a constant-region primer. Library construction for TCR beta comprised three nested multiplex PCR rounds performed with slightly modified ARM-PCR. MiXCR was run by TCRdb on the multiplex PCR reads, yielding one entry per CDR3 protein. The sample consists of fewer than 90,000 distinct CDR3 sequences, over 60% of them appearing once. It was from roughly 20-30 mg of unsorted bulk tissue that RNA and DNA were co-extracted. The patients presented with primary liver carcinoma, which was managed through surgical resection. The sample comprised liver tumor tissue from sampling region 1. Subset specified: tumor region T1, superior pole. The sequence was obtained from a man aged 35-49 years with primary liver carcinoma and hepatitis B virus infection.

CDR3 loop: CANSSILGSNEQFF. CDR3 sequence (DNA): TGTGCCAACAGCTCAATACTAGGAAGCAATGAGCAGTTCTTC. J is TRBJ2-1 and V is TRBV11-2; maybe TRBD2 (5 bases). Germline CDR1 reads SGHAT; CDR2 reads FQNNGV. CDR3 length equals 14 residues.